This passage covers 3 T cell receptor beta chains from one sample sequenced in a study of blood T cell repertoires in COVID-19. The data were produced by immunoSEQ multiplex PCR, yet TCRdb's version contains in-frame clones alone and is incomplete. The table records about 87,000 clones, about nine tenths of them present only once. The specimen was peripheral blood. The origin of the receptors is a man younger than 30 with COVID-19, enrolled during active disease.

The chain employs TRBV11-3 and TRBJ1-1, with no clear D. Trimming removed 5 bases at V and 1 base at J, with 8 bases between. There are 13 residues in the CDR3. The germline V gene has CDR1 SGHNT and CDR2 YENEEA. The CDR3 region is CASSPTRNTEAFF. The DNA for the CDR3 is TGTGCCAGCAGCCCCACAAGGAACACTGAAGCTTTCTTT.

This clone was picked up one time. The chain combines TRBV19 with TRBJ2-7; 7 bases are a match to TRBD1. CDR1 LNHDA and CDR2 SQIVND come from the germline V gene (reference sequence). The CDR3 contains 15 residues. The V segment lost 5 bases and the J segment 1 base; nucleotides outside the gene matches: 8. The chain's CDR3 is CASSPRDSPSYEQYF. The DNA for the CDR3 is TGTGCCAGTAGTCCCCGGGACAGTCCATCCTACGAGCAGTACTTC.

In this sample, this clone turned up a few times. V gene TRBV6-6 combines with J gene TRBJ1-3, with a possible D match to TRBD1 (5 bases). V shed 5 bases and J shed 4 bases, with 15 bases lying between them. The germline CDR1 and CDR2 sequences are MNHNY and SVGAGI (reference sequence). CDR3 length equals 15 residues. DNA for the CDR3: TGTGCCAGCAGTCTGGTGACAGCCAAAGGAAACACCATATATTTT. Protein sequence: CASSLVTAKGNTIYF.